The 32 T cell receptor beta chains in this list originate from one sample, sequenced in a study of blood T cell repertoires in COVID-19. Data came from immunoSEQ multiplex PCR; TCRdb stores just in-frame clones and leaves some out. The table has about 260,000 clones, around 84% seen once. Sequencing was performed on peripheral blood. These receptors were obtained from a woman aged 40 to 55 who had recovered from COVID-19.

The chain links TRBV7-2 to TRBJ1-3; a weak D match, TRBD1 (6 bases). Trimming removed 4 bases at V and 3 bases at J, with 10 bases between. Germline lookup yields CDR1 SGHTA and CDR2 FQGNSA. The CDR3 is 14 amino acids. The CDR3 nucleotides are TGTGCCAGCAGCTCGGACAGATTTGGAAACACCATATATTTT. It yields the protein CASSSDRFGNTIYF.

This clone has more than one count but fewer than ten. V usage is TRBV24-1 and J usage is TRBJ2-5; D possibly corresponds to TRBD2 (5 bases). The CDR3 length is 13 residues. The germline gives CDR1 KGHDR, CDR2 SFDVKD. With 3 bases removed from V and 2 bases from J, the gap between germline ends came to 6 bases. The CDR3, as DNA: TGTGCCACCAGTGATGGCGGGCAAGAGACCCAGTACTTC. Translation: CATSDGGQETQYF.

This chain joins TRBV5-6 and TRBJ2-5, with a possible D match to TRBD1 (6 bases). Trimming shortened V by 2 bases and J by 5 bases, and 13 bases separated the two germline ends. This CDR3 is 14 amino acids long. Germline CDR1 and CDR2: SGHDT and YYEEEE. The chain's CDR3 is CASSFTAGVETQYF. The CDR3 DNA follows: TGTGCCAGCAGCTTCACGGCAGGGGTTGAGACCCAGTACTTC.

V usage is TRBV5-1 and J usage is TRBJ2-3; 8 bases match TRBD2. Per germline, CDR1 SGHRS and CDR2 YFSETQ. This CDR3 spans 14 amino acids. V trimming: 5 bases; J trimming: 3 bases; junction bases outside the gene matches: 5. The CDR3 region has the DNA TGCGCCAGCAGGACTAGCGACACAACAGATACGCAGTATTTT. This sequence encodes CASRTSDTTDTQYF.

This sequence joins TRBV5-5 and TRBJ1-6, with a possible D match to TRBD1 (6 bases). Per the germline V gene, CDR1 is SGHKS and CDR2 is YYEKEE (reference sequence). The V end lost 3 bases, the J end lost 6 bases, and 10 bases lay between the germline ends. The CDR3 loop spans 14 amino acids. In DNA, the CDR3 is TGTGCCAGCAGCTCGACAGGATTTAATTCACCCCTCCACTTT. Protein product: CASSSTGFNSPLHF.

This chain links TRBV19 with TRBJ2-7, with D perhaps TRBD1 (5 bases). This CDR3 has 14 amino acids. Germline assignment: CDR1 LNHDA and CDR2 SQIVND (reference sequence). Trimming stripped 7 bases from V and 6 bases from J, with 19 bases between. The CDR3 nucleotides read TGTGCCAGTAAGCCAGGCCCCCAGGGAATCGAGCAGTACTTC. Amino acids: CASKPGPQGIEQYF.

The rearrangement joins TRBV18 to TRBJ1-2; the match to TRBD1 covers 8 bases. The CDR3 is 15 residues long. From germline, CDR1 is KGHSH and CDR2 LQKENI. After removal of 0 bases from V and 8 bases from J, the junction contained 8 bases not matched to a gene. The DNA of the CDR3 is TGTGCCAGCTCACCACCCGGAGGACAGGGCAGAGGCTACACCTTC. This sequence encodes CASSPPGGQGRGYTF.

The chain carries TRBV19 and TRBJ2-2; D is undetermined. Germline CDR1 LNHDA, CDR2 SQIVND (reference sequence). The length of the CDR3 is 14 residues. V was shortened by 2 bases and J by 4 bases, with 8 bases between the two germline ends. CDR3 nucleotides: TGTGCCAGTAGTATACAGGTATCCACCGGGGAGCTGTTTTTT. Protein sequence: CASSIQVSTGELFF.

The chain recombines TRBV28 with TRBJ1-4; unclear D gene. The CDR3 loop spans 14 amino acids. V lost 1 base and J lost 4, with 7 bases in between. Germline-derived CDR1 and CDR2 are MDHEN and SYDVKM. CDR3 in DNA: TGTGCCAGCAGTTTATCTGTTCTTAATGAAAAACTGTTTTTT. Protein: CASSLSVLNEKLFF.

This clone was recorded only once. The V and J genes are TRBV7-2 and TRBJ2-7; the D gene is possibly TRBD1 (6 bases). The CDR3 has 15 amino acids. Trimming removed 1 base from V and 4 bases from J, with 14 bases in between. Germline CDR1 is SGHTA and CDR2 is FQGNSA. The CDR3 loop is CASSLEQGFGYEQYF. The CDR3 bases are TGTGCCAGCAGCTTAGAACAGGGATTCGGGTACGAGCAGTACTTC.

The V and J genes are TRBV3-1 (or the pseudogene TRBV3-2) and TRBJ2-1; 8 nucleotides agree with TRBD2. CDR3 length equals 16 residues. The germline gives CDR1 LGHDT, CDR2 YNNKEL (reference sequence). Trimming took 0 bases from V and 2 from J; bases not matched to a gene: 3. This CDR3 is CASSQDPGGTYNEQFF. CDR3 bases: TGTGCCAGCAGCCAAGATCCGGGGGGGACCTACAATGAGCAGTTCTTC.

The V call is TRBV10-3, the J call TRBJ2-1; TRBD2 matches at 11 bases. The germline V gene has CDR1 ENHRY and CDR2 SYGVKD. The CDR3 is 15 amino acids. V was clipped by 3 bases and J by 5 bases; unmatched bases: 3. CDR3 coding DNA: TGTGCCATCAGTGATAGCGGGGGGGGTCACAATGAGCAGTTCTTC. It is translated as CAISDSGGGHNEQFF.

The V gene is TRBV27, the J gene TRBJ2-7; 14 bases align to TRBD2. CDR1 is MNHEY and CDR2 is SMNVEV in the germline V gene (reference sequence). CDR3 size: 14 residues. After removal of 5 bases from V and 6 bases from J, the junction contained 3 bases not matched to a gene. CDR3 loop: CASSHGTSGGEQYF. Here the CDR3 DNA reads TGTGCCAGCAGTCATGGGACTAGCGGGGGCGAGCAGTACTTC.

This chain connects TRBV10-1 to TRBJ2-2, with a tentative D call TRBD1 (5 bases). Looked up from germline, CDR1 is WNHNN and CDR2 is SYGVQD (reference sequence). The ends were cut back, 0 bases at V and 8 bases at J, with 7 bases in the middle. The CDR3 is 13 residues long. The CDR3 DNA reads as TGCGCCAGCAGTGAGTCCAGGGCTGGGGAGCTGTTTTTT. This codes for CASSESRAGELFF.

V gene TRBV11-2 combines with J gene TRBJ2-1, with a tentative D call TRBD1 (5 bases). V dropped 1 base and J dropped 2 bases, with 9 bases sitting between them. In germline, CDR1 is SGHAT, CDR2 FQNNGV. The CDR3 consists of 15 residues. CDR3: CASSLGTPTYNEQFF. CDR3 DNA: TGTGCCAGCAGCTTAGGGACACCAACCTACAATGAGCAGTTCTTC. The variable domain in full, with the rest retrieved from reference TRBV11-2 and TRBJ2-1, is EAGVAQSPRYKIIEKRQSVAFWCNPISGHATLYWYQQILGQGPKLLIQFQNNGVVDDSQLPKDRFSAERLKGVDSTLKIQPAKLEDSAVYLCASSLGTPTYNEQFFGPGTRLTVL.

The CDR3 bases are TGTGCCAGCAGCCCCGGGGGACTAGCGGGGACCGGGGAGCTGTTTTTT. It specifies CASSPGGLAGTGELFF. This chain links TRBV14 with TRBJ2-2, with 13 bases aligning to TRBD2. The CDR3 length is 16 residues. CDR1 is SGHDN, CDR2 FVKESK, per germline. The V segment lost 4 bases and the J segment 5 bases; nucleotides outside the gene matches: 4.

The genes are TRBV24-1 and TRBJ2-7, with TRBD1 matching over 8 bases. J lost 6 bases, V lost 3 bases, and 6 bases had no gene match. Per the germline V gene, CDR1 is KGHDR and CDR2 is SFDVKD. This CDR3 is 14 amino acids long. As DNA, the CDR3 is TGTGCCACCAGTGATGGTGCGGGACAGGCCGAGCAGTACTTC. Translation: CATSDGAGQAEQYF.

The chain employs TRBV19 and TRBJ2-3; D may be TRBD2 (6 bases). Germline V lookup: CDR1 LNHDA, CDR2 SQIVND (reference sequence). The CDR3 has 14 amino acids. The V end lost 5 bases, the J end lost 2 bases, and 11 bases lay between the germline ends. In nucleotides, the CDR3 is TGTGCCAGTAGTCGGGGGTATCCCACAGATACGCAGTATTTT. Its translation: CASSRGYPTDTQYF.

The rearrangement joins TRBV5-1 to TRBJ2-2, with D possibly TRBD1 on 6 matching bases. This CDR3 contains 15 residues. Germline V gene data show CDR1 as SGHRS and CDR2 as YFSETQ. V was pared by 3 bases and J by 3 bases, with 12 bases between. In DNA form, the CDR3 reads TGCGCCAGCAGCTGGCAGGGGCCCGACACCGGGGAGCTGTTTTTT. Protein: CASSWQGPDTGELFF.

This rearrangement joins TRBV27 to TRBJ1-2, with D perhaps matching TRBD1 (6 bases). Germline V gene lookup returns CDR1 MNHEY and CDR2 SMNVEV (reference sequence). Trimming removed 6 bases at V and 7 bases at J, with 24 bases between. This CDR3 is 16 amino acids long. CDR3 DNA sequence: TGTGCCAGCAGAACCACAACAGGGCCCTCTATACGTGGCTACACCTTC. Its translation is CASRTTTGPSIRGYTF.

This clone was counted a few times. This sequence joins TRBV19 and TRBJ2-7; 10 nucleotides agree with TRBD2. This CDR3 has 16 residues. Germline CDR1 LNHDA, CDR2 SQIVND (reference sequence). V dropped 8 bases and J dropped 0; count of bases not matched to a gene: 10. DNA for the CDR3: TGTGCCAGTTCCGATTTAGCGGGGGGCCTCTCCTACGAGCAGTACTTC. Residues: CASSDLAGGLSYEQYF. The whole variable domain, remainder taken from reference TRBV19 and TRBJ2-7, is DGGITQSPKYLFRKEGQNVTLSCEQNLNHDAMYWYRQDPGQGLRLIYYSQIVNDFQKGDIAEGYSVSREKKESFPLTVTSAQKNPTAFYLCASSDLAGGLSYEQYFGPGTRLTVT.

The chain is built from TRBV9 and TRBJ1-6; TRBD1 matches 7 bases. The CDR3 has 16 residues. The junction had 4 bases not matched to a gene; V was cut back by 4 bases and J by 0 bases. Germline V gene data show CDR1 as SGDLS and CDR2 as YYNGEE. The CDR3 coding sequence is TGTGCCAGCAGCCAGGGGGGAGGCTCCTATAATTCACCCCTCCACTTT. Amino acid sequence: CASSQGGGSYNSPLHF.

The chain joins TRBV7-9 to TRBJ1-5, with 7 bases aligning to TRBD1. CDR1 SEHNR and CDR2 FQNEAQ come from the germline V gene (reference sequence). V gave up 1 base and J gave up 5 bases; unmatched junction bases: 5. This CDR3 contains 15 residues. CDR3 bases: TGTGCCAGCAGCTTAGACAGGGGAATTGATCAGCCCCAGCATTTT. Its translation: CASSLDRGIDQPQHF.

The chain uses TRBV28 and TRBJ2-1, with 9 bases matching TRBD2. CDR1 is MDHEN, CDR2 SYDVKM, per germline. V lost 2 bases, J lost 6 bases, and 5 bases stayed unmatched. CDR3 length: 15 residues. CDR3 sequence (DNA): TGTGCCAGCAGTTTAGGGCGGGGGGGCTTCAATGAGCAGTTCTTC. It yields the protein CASSLGRGGFNEQFF. Supplemented by reference TRBV28 and TRBJ2-1, the full variable domain reads DVKVTQSSRYLVKRTGEKVFLECVQDMDHENMFWYRQDPGLGLRLIYFSYDVKMKEKGDIPEGYSVSREKKERFSLILESASTNQTSMYLCASSLGRGGFNEQFFGPGTRLTVL.

V and J are TRBV4-1 and TRBJ2-5; TRBD2 might be the D (6 bases). Looked up from germline, CDR1 is MGHRA and CDR2 is YSYEKL. This CDR3 contains 16 residues. The V end was cut by 2 bases, the J end by 2 bases, with 15 bases between. The chain's CDR3 is CASSQYVRGGQETQYF. The CDR3 DNA reads TGCGCCAGCAGCCAATATGTGCGGGGAGGTCAAGAGACCCAGTACTTC.

The J gene is TRBJ1-5, the V gene TRBV4-1, with D unresolved. Germline lookup yields CDR1 MGHRA and CDR2 YSYEKL. V shed 6 bases and J shed 1 base, with 19 bases lying between them. The CDR3 has 17 amino acids. CDR3 nucleotide sequence: TGCGCCAGCAGTCCTTACTTTCCGCGGAGGAGCAATCAGCCCCAGCATTTT. Its translation is CASSPYFPRRSNQPQHF.

This clone was recorded only once. This CDR3 is CASSLIQGRVTEAFF. DNA for the CDR3: TGTGCCAGCAGCTTGATACAGGGCCGTGTCACTGAAGCTTTCTTT. The chain couples TRBV5-6 to TRBJ1-1, with D maybe TRBD1 (6 bases). The length of the CDR3 is 15 residues. Germline V gives CDR1 SGHDT, CDR2 YYEEEE. Trimming removed 1 base at V and 4 bases at J, with 14 bases between.

V gene TRBV29-1 combines with J gene TRBJ2-2; perhaps TRBD1 as D (6 bases). The germline V gene encodes CDR1 SQVTM and CDR2 ANQGSEA. This CDR3 has 16 residues. V lost 7 bases, J lost 8 bases, and 26 bases lay in between. CDR3 coding DNA: TGCAGCGCAATCCCTCAAATGGGGGCTACTAGGGGGGAGCTGTTTTTT. Its protein product is CSAIPQMGATRGELFF.

This sequence joins TRBV5-1 and TRBJ2-5, with 8 bases identical to TRBD2. V lost 2 bases to trimming and J lost 5 bases; unmatched junction nucleotides: 14. This CDR3 has 17 residues. Germline lookup yields CDR1 SGHRS and CDR2 YFSETQ. CDR3 protein: CASSLALSSGAAETQYF. DNA of the CDR3: TGCGCCAGCAGCTTAGCACTGAGTAGCGGGGCGGCGGAGACCCAGTACTTC.

V and J are TRBV20-1 and TRBJ1-5, with D possibly being TRBD1 (5 bases). The CDR3 length is 11 residues. Germline CDR1 is DFQATT and CDR2 is SNEGSKA (reference sequence). Trimming took 0 bases from V and 10 from J, leaving 7 bases between them. The CDR3 coding sequence is TGCAGTGCTAGAGACGGGGGTCCCCAGCATTTT. Amino acid sequence: CSARDGGPQHF.

The chain combines TRBV5-1 with TRBJ2-7; D unclear. The CDR3 covers 12 residues. Germline CDR1 SGHRS, CDR2 YFSETQ. The V and J ends lost 0 bases and 6 bases respectively, with 7 bases between them. The CDR3 here is CASSLGRGEQYF. CDR3 DNA sequence: TGCGCCAGCAGCTTGGGGAGAGGCGAGCAGTACTTC.

The rearrangement links TRBV24-1 to TRBJ2-2; 9 bases map to TRBD1. This CDR3 has 16 residues. The germline V gene encodes CDR1 KGHDR and CDR2 SFDVKD. The junction had 7 bases not matched to a gene; V was cut back by 5 bases and J by 4 bases. The CDR3 DNA follows: TGTGCCACCAGTGTGACAGGGGGTGAGTCCACCGGGGAGCTGTTTTTT. Residues: CATSVTGGESTGELFF.